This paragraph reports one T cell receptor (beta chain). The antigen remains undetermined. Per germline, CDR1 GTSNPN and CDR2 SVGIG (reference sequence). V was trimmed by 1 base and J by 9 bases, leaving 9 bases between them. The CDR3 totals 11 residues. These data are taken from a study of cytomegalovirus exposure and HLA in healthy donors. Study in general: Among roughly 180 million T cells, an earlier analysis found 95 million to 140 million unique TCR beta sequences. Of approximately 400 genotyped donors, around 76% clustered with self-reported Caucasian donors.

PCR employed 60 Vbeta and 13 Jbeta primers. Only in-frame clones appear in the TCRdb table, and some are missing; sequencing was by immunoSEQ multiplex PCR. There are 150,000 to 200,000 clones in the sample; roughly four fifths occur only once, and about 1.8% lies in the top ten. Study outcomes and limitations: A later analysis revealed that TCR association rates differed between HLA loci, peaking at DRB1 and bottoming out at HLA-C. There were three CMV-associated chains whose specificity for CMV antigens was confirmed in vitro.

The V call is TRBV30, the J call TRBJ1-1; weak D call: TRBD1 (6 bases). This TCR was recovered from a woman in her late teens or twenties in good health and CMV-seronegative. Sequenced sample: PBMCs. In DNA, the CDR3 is TGTGCCTGGAGTGGAGGACAGAAAGCTTTCTTT. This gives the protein CAWSGGQKAFF.